The rows below give T cell receptor beta chains drawn from one sample of a study of blood T cell repertoires in COVID-19. TCRdb's copy holds only in-frame clones and misses some; the assay was immunoSEQ multiplex PCR. Of roughly 87,000 clones in the sample, over 75% were seen once. Material for sequencing was peripheral blood. The receptor set was obtained from a woman between 65 and 79 years old with acute or convalescent COVID-19. CDR3s include the opening cysteine and the closing phenylalanine or tryptophan. A D gene is named only where the DNA matches it firmly. The size entry is marked missing in some rows and otherwise reads once, few, many or a size class.

V	D	size	J	CDR3	DNA
TRBV3-1/TRBV3-2	.	.	TRBJ1-1	CASSLDIGQEAFF	TGTGCCAGCAGCCTTGACATTGGACAGGAAGCTTTCTTT
TRBV27	.	once	TRBJ1-6	CASSLLVVGASPLHF	TGTGCCAGCAGTTTGTTGGTAGTGGGGGCTTCACCCCTCCACTTT
TRBV4-2	.	once	TRBJ1-6	CASSQGQGRDGSPLHF	TGTGCCAGCAGCCAAGGGCAGGGAAGGGATGGTTCACCCCTCCACTTT
TRBV7-9	.	.	TRBJ1-1	CASSLAGVVTEAFF	TGTGCCAGCAGCTTAGCCGGGGTAGTCACTGAAGCTTTCTTT
TRBV4-1	.	.	TRBJ1-2	CASSPGQSANYGYTF	TGCGCCAGCAGCCCCGGACAAAGTGCTAACTATGGCTACACCTTC
TRBV29-1	.	few	TRBJ1-2	CSAGLSLDPGYTF	TGCAGCGCTGGACTGAGTTTAGATCCTGGCTACACCTTC
TRBV11-3	TRBD1	few	TRBJ1-5	CASRPQGAGDQPQHF	TGTGCCAGCAGGCCGCAGGGGGCCGGGGATCAGCCCCAGCATTTT
TRBV3-1/TRBV3-2	.	few	TRBJ1-1	CASSQAGENTEAFF	TGTGCCAGCAGCCAGGCGGGGGAGAACACTGAAGCTTTCTTT
TRBV2	.	.	TRBJ2-3	CASSDSPADTDTQYF	TGTGCCAGCAGTGATTCTCCCGCAGACACAGATACGCAGTATTTT
TRBV12-3/TRBV12-4	.	.	TRBJ1-1	CASSLEGTEAFF	TGTGCCAGCAGTTTGGAGGGCACTGAAGCTTTCTTT
TRBV10-2	.	few	TRBJ1-2	CASSDYGQINYGYTF	TGCGCCAGCAGTGATTACGGACAGATTAACTATGGCTACACCTTC
TRBV4-1	.	.	TRBJ1-2	CASSQDGRRRTNYGYTF	TGCGCCAGCAGCCAAGATGGGAGAAGACGTACTAACTATGGCTACACCTTC
TRBV18	TRBD1	once	TRBJ1-1	CASSPSTGTGTEAFF	TGTGCCAGCTCACCATCCACCGGGACAGGTACTGAAGCTTTCTTT
TRBV5-4	TRBD1	.	TRBJ2-7	CASSFAGTDPYEQYF	TGTGCCAGCAGCTTCGCCGGGACAGATCCCTACGAGCAGTACTTC
TRBV30	TRBD1	few	TRBJ2-5	CAWRQQGYKETQYF	TGTGCCTGGAGGCAACAGGGGTATAAGGAGACCCAGTACTTC
TRBV6-1	.	.	TRBJ1-1	CASSEAWGERARSHTEAFF	TGTGCCAGCAGTGAAGCATGGGGGGAAAGAGCAAGATCCCACACTGAAGCTTTCTTT
TRBV5-1	.	.	TRBJ1-3	CASSPGGGSGNTIYF	TGCGCCAGCAGCCCCGGGGGAGGCTCTGGAAACACCATATATTTT
TRBV6-6	TRBD1	.	TRBJ2-3	CASSKDRGEDTQYF	TGTGCCAGCAGTAAAGACAGGGGTGAGGATACGCAGTATTTT
TRBV29-1	.	once	TRBJ2-2	CSVGGTGQTGELFF	TGCAGCGTTGGGGGGACCGGACAGACCGGGGAGCTGTTTTTT
TRBV7-2	.	.	TRBJ1-2	CASSASILDSEGYTF	TGTGCCAGCAGCGCCTCCATTCTGGACAGCGAAGGCTACACCTTC
TRBV6-2/TRBV6-3	TRBD1	.	TRBJ2-7	CASSAGQAYEQYF	TGTGCCAGTAGCGCTGGACAGGCCTACGAGCAGTACTTC
TRBV14	.	.	TRBJ1-5	CASSRGINQPQHF	TGTGCCAGCAGCCGGGGCATCAATCAGCCCCAGCATTTT
TRBV11-2	.	few	TRBJ1-2	CASSIGLDYGYTF	TGTGCCAGCAGTATAGGACTGGACTATGGCTACACCTTC
TRBV18	.	.	TRBJ1-6	CASSPQGFGESPLHF	TGTGCCAGCTCACCGCAGGGCTTCGGAGAGTCACCCCTCCACTTT